Described below is a single T cell receptor (beta chain) sequence and its context. The antigen is undetermined. The method for making cDNA was 5'RACE, and it used 10-nucleotide random UMIs. Every sequencing run produced over 160 million TCR-beta sequences, and the sequences from any one run covered 15-18 subjects. TCRdb re-called the 5' RACE reads through MiXCR, storing one row per CDR3 protein. The sample carries 50,000 to 75,000 distinct CDR3 sequences, approximately 12% recorded once. This sample stems from a study of neurological immune-mediated disorders. The unsorted libraries were made from 2 million PBMCs kept at -80 C. Overall study results and limits: Private repertoires in all groups were suggested, as expanded clones shared no CDR3 amino acid sequences across subjects.

Per the germline V gene, CDR1 is SGHRS and CDR2 is YFSETQ. The CDR3 length is 16 residues. V dropped 2 bases and J dropped 5 bases, with 20 bases sitting between them. This sequence joins TRBV5-1 and TRBJ2-7, with D possibly TRBD1 on 6 matching bases. The material sequenced was PBMCs. The TCR comes from a woman aged 55-69 years with HTLV-1-associated myelopathy (HAM/TSP). Written as DNA, the CDR3 is TGCGCCAGCAGCTTCTTATCTCCCCAACGGGACAACGAGCAGTACTTC. Translation: CASSFLSPQRDNEQYF.